This T cell receptor (beta chain) was recovered during a study of Ad26.COV2.S vaccination and SARS-CoV-2 variants. Background on the study: The authors gave Ad26.COV2.S intramuscularly, either once or twice 56 days apart. Findings and limits, study-wide: Reports say spike-specific CD8+ and CD4+ T cell responses covered substantial breadth after vaccination. Spike-specific TCR breadth ran higher among vaccine recipients than placebo recipients.

Treatment: around 19 received Ad26.COV2.S at low or high dose, single or two shots; about 5 received placebo; per-sample allocation not given. Specimen acquisition occurred on day 63 following the initial vaccine or placebo injection. The V segment lost 5 bases and the J segment 3 bases; nucleotides outside the gene matches: 5. The CDR3 spans 15 residues. CDR1 and CDR2 from the germline V gene are LNHDA and SQIVND (reference sequence). Details on this clone: Its target is not known.

Generated by immunoSEQ multiplex PCR, the TCRdb table keeps only in-frame clones and is missing some. Here the sample spans about 440,000 clones, around 90% being singletons. The rearrangement joins TRBV19 to TRBJ2-7; 12 bases align to TRBD2. This TCR was sampled from a person between 18 and 65 years old who received the Ad26.COV2.S COVID-19 vaccine or a placebo. Source: peripheral blood, taken in a trial of Ad26.COV2.S vaccine versus placebo. The CDR3 DNA is TGTGCCAGTAGTTGGTCTAGCGGGAGGGTCTACGAGCAGTACTTC. Encoded protein: CASSWSSGRVYEQYF.